Shown below are 22 T cell receptor beta chains from a single sample sequenced in a study of T cell repertoires in cytomegalovirus infection. TCRdb reprocessed the reads with MiXCR, giving one entry per CDR3 protein. This sample has 700,000 to 900,000 distinct CDR3 sequences; 29% occur once, and the top ten carry approximately 14%. Which antigens these TCRs recognize remains unknown. The sequencing used cultured CD8+ T cells from PBMCs, collected from culture after CMV antigen stimulation. Every receptor here comes from a human donor in good health (CMV status not recorded). Some clones in this sample may be carry-over from other donors' samples.

This clonotype has only a few counts. The rearrangement links TRBV6-5 to TRBJ1-1; no reliable D call. Between the trimmed V and J ends, which lost 2 bases and 5 bases, there was a span of 9 bases. Germline CDR1 reads MNHEY; CDR2 reads SVGAGI. CDR3 length equals 13 residues. In nucleotides, the CDR3 is TGTGCCAGCAGTTACGGGATTAGAACTGAAGCTTTCTTT. Translation gives CASSYGIRTEAFF.

V is TRBV20-1 and J is TRBJ1-5; no reliable D call. Germline assignment: CDR1 DFQATT and CDR2 SNEGSKA (reference sequence). The germline V and J ends were trimmed by 4 bases and 7 bases, with 14 bases remaining between them. The CDR3 extends over 13 amino acids. The CDR3 protein is CSAIRVGVQPQHF. The CDR3 DNA sequence: TGCAGTGCTATCCGGGTTGGTGTACAGCCCCAGCATTTT.

This CDR3 reads CASSLEGMGTDTQYF. DNA of the CDR3: TGTGCCAGCAGTTTAGAGGGGATGGGCACAGATACGCAGTATTTT. J is TRBJ2-3 and V is TRBV12-3 or TRBV12-4, with D maybe TRBD1 (5 bases). Trimming removed 1 base from V and 1 base from J, with 9 bases in between. This CDR3 comprises 15 residues.

The table lists this clonotype with a few counts. The chain is built from TRBV6-2 or TRBV6-3 and TRBJ2-3; no clear D. Germline CDR1 MNHEY, CDR2 SVGEGT. Trimming pared 6 bases from V and 0 bases from J, leaving 22 bases between. There are 18 residues in the CDR3. As DNA, the CDR3 is TGTGCCAGCAGGAACCGACCGACTGTTATTCCTAGCACAGATACGCAGTATTTT. Translating gives CASRNRPTVIPSTDTQYF.

This rearrangement joins TRBV28 to TRBJ2-2; D tentatively reads TRBD1 or TRBD2 (5 bases each). Germline assignment: CDR1 MDHEN and CDR2 SYDVKM. The CDR3 runs to 16 residues. The ends were cut back, 8 bases at V and 0 bases at J, with 16 bases in the middle. The DNA for the CDR3 is TGTGCCAGCGACCGGGACGGAGTTCCGAACACCGGGGAGCTGTTTTTT. Its protein product is CASDRDGVPNTGELFF.

As concerns this clonotype: A clone one base away is much larger, so this may be a read error. The conserved phenylalanine or tryptophan normally closing the CDR3 is absent here, so this likely arose from a read error. The chain's CDR3 is CASSSTGNSNQPQHS. The CDR3 region has the DNA TGTGCCAGCAGTTCGACAGGAAATAGCAATCAGCCCCAGCATTCT. The chain has TRBV7-2 and TRBJ1-5, with D perhaps matching TRBD1 (6 bases). The CDR3 runs 15 residues. Trimming stripped 6 bases from V and 0 bases from J, with 12 bases between. The germline CDR1 and CDR2 sequences are SGHTA and FQGNSA.

The chain combines TRBV28 with TRBJ1-2; D is unresolved. From germline, CDR1 is MDHEN and CDR2 SYDVKM. CDR3 length: 12 residues. V lost 8 bases, J lost 1 base, and 8 bases lay in between. CDR3 loop: CASSPSNYGYTF. The CDR3 nucleotides are TGTGCCAGCTCCCCGAGTAACTATGGCTACACCTTC.

The J gene is TRBJ2-7, the V gene TRBV19, with TRBD2 as a possible D gene (5 bases). The germline V gene encodes CDR1 LNHDA and CDR2 SQIVND (reference sequence). Trimming took 4 bases from V and 3 from J, leaving 7 bases between them. This CDR3 spans 12 amino acids. CDR3 in amino acids: CASSNGNYEQYF. The CDR3 DNA is TGTGCCAGTAGTAACGGGAACTACGAGCAGTACTTC.

The gene calls are TRBV12-3 or TRBV12-4 and TRBJ2-3; tentative D call: TRBD2 (6 bases). The ends were cut back, 5 bases at V and 5 bases at J, with 17 bases in the middle. The CDR3 is made up of 15 amino acids. The CDR3 loop reads CASSPQSGGIDTQYF. In DNA form, the CDR3 reads TGTGCCAGCAGTCCCCAATCCGGGGGTATAGATACGCAGTATTTT.

This clonotype occurred a few times. This chain links TRBV7-8 with TRBJ2-2, with unresolved D. The CDR3 runs to 14 residues. V was clipped by 5 bases and J by 1 base, with 8 bases between them. Germline CDR1 is SGHVS and CDR2 is FQNEAQ. The CDR3 region is CASSQTVNTGELFF. Here the CDR3 DNA reads TGTGCCAGCAGCCAAACAGTGAACACCGGGGAGCTGTTTTTT.

The chain combines TRBV7-9 with TRBJ2-2, with D possibly called TRBD1 or TRBD2 (5 bases each). This CDR3 spans 14 amino acids. Per germline, CDR1 SEHNR and CDR2 FQNEAQ (reference sequence). The V and J ends lost 6 bases and 6 bases respectively, with 14 bases between them. The CDR3 region has the DNA TGTGCCAGCAGAACCGGGGACCGGGCCGGGGAGCTGTTTTTT. Its translation is CASRTGDRAGELFF.

This clonotype occurred many times. The V gene is TRBV7-2, the J gene TRBJ1-2; D call uncertain. Germline V lookup: CDR1 SGHTA, CDR2 FQGNSA. V lost 3 bases and J lost 2, with 7 bases in between. CDR3 length: 13 amino acids. CDR3 DNA sequence: TGTGCCAGCAGCTTGAATTTCAACTATGGCTACACCTTC. Its protein product is CASSLNFNYGYTF.

This clonotype showed up just a few times. The chain has TRBV5-6 and TRBJ2-1; 15 bases agree with TRBD2. The CDR3 consists of 18 residues. Germline loops: CDR1 SGHDT, CDR2 YYEEEE. V shed 3 bases and J 4 bases; nucleotides not matched to a gene: 8. In nucleotides, the CDR3 is TGTGCCAGCAGCTCGCCGGGACTAGCGGGGGGCAGATACAATGAGCAGTTCTTC. Its protein is CASSSPGLAGGRYNEQFF.

The J gene is TRBJ1-4, the V gene TRBV12-3 or TRBV12-4; 9 nucleotides agree with TRBD1. V gave up 2 bases and J gave up 7 bases; unmatched junction bases: 8. The CDR3 consists of 16 residues. The CDR3 loop is CASSLHFPTGGEKLFF. CDR3 DNA sequence: TGTGCCAGCAGTTTACATTTTCCGACAGGGGGTGAAAAACTGTTTTTT.

The V call is TRBV7-6, the J call TRBJ1-1, with D maybe TRBD1 (5 bases). The CDR3 has 13 amino acids. Trimming removed 4 bases from V and 8 bases from J, with 14 bases in between. Germline values: CDR1 SGHVS, CDR2 FNYEAQ. The CDR3 sequence: CASSSTVFIEAFF. In DNA, the CDR3 is TGTGCCAGCAGCTCGACAGTTTTTATAGAAGCTTTCTTT.

The V call is TRBV2, the J call TRBJ2-3, with D hard to call. CDR3 length equals 13 residues. V was trimmed by 2 bases and J by 5 bases, leaving 8 bases between them. Germline lookup yields CDR1 SNHLY and CDR2 FYNNEI. The CDR3 bases are TGTGCCAGCAGTGAATACGGTCAAGATACGCAGTATTTT. The encoded protein is CASSEYGQDTQYF.

The rearrangement uses TRBV6-5 and TRBJ1-4; D gene unclear. CDR1 is MNHEY and CDR2 is SVGAGI in the germline V gene. Trimming took off 6 bases at V and 0 bases at J, with 20 bases between the two ends. The CDR3 sequence is 18 residues long. DNA of the CDR3: TGTGCCAGCAGCACTGGCCGTTGGGATAGCACAACTAATGAAAAACTGTTTTTT. This codes for CASSTGRWDSTTNEKLFF.

This clonotype was detected only a few times. This rearrangement joins TRBV27 to TRBJ2-1, with 9 nucleotides matching TRBD2. Looked up from germline, CDR1 is MNHEY and CDR2 is SMNVEV (reference sequence). CDR3 length: 18 amino acids. V dropped 5 bases and J dropped 5; count of bases not matched to a gene: 16. This chain's CDR3 is CASSPPGVAGARNNEQFF. CDR3 nucleotide sequence: TGTGCCAGCAGTCCACCCGGAGTAGCGGGGGCGAGGAACAATGAGCAGTTCTTC.

The rearrangement joins TRBV5-6 to TRBJ1-5; 7 nucleotides match TRBD1. From germline, CDR1 is SGHDT and CDR2 YYEEEE. This CDR3 has 18 residues. Germline trimming cut 0 bases from V and 1 base from J; bases unmatched to any gene: 10. CDR3 coding DNA: TGTGCCAGCAGCTTGGCCGAAGCAGGGGGTGGGAGCAATCAGCCCCAGCATTTT. It yields the protein CASSLAEAGGGSNQPQHF.

V usage is TRBV6-5 and J usage is TRBJ2-1; 7 bases line up with TRBD2. CDR1 is MNHEY and CDR2 is SVGAGI in the germline V gene. V was clipped by 2 bases and J by 4 bases; unmatched bases: 8. CDR3 length: 16 amino acids. The CDR3 region has the DNA TGTGCCAGCAGTTACGATCCGGTCGGGGGGTACAATGAGCAGTTCTTC. Protein: CASSYDPVGGYNEQFF.

In its sample, this clonotype was seen a few times. V is TRBV6-5 and J is TRBJ2-1, with 10 bases that match TRBD2. The CDR3 is 17 amino acids. Looked up from germline, CDR1 is MNHEY and CDR2 is SVGAGI. J was trimmed by 4 bases and V by 3 bases; bases with no gene match: 9. CDR3 sequence: CASSYSSSGGAYNEQFF. The CDR3 bases are TGTGCCAGCAGTTATTCCTCTAGCGGGGGCGCATACAATGAGCAGTTCTTC.

The genes are TRBV19 and TRBJ2-2; TRBD2 is a possible D gene (6 bases). The CDR3 spans 15 residues. Germline CDR1 LNHDA, CDR2 SQIVND (reference sequence). V dropped 8 bases and J dropped 4 bases, with 17 bases sitting between them. Here the CDR3 DNA reads TGTGCCAGTTGGACTATGTGGGGGAGCACCGGGGAGCTGTTTTTT. Encoded protein: CASWTMWGSTGELFF.